A selection of T cell receptor beta chains follows, all from one sample in a study of cytotoxic CD8 clonotypes in ibrutinib-treated CLL. Only in-frame clones appear in the TCRdb table, and some are missing; sequencing was by immunoSEQ multiplex PCR. The repertoire holds about 200,000 clones, with roughly three quarters as singletons. The starting material was PBMCs, obtained after 12 months of ibrutinib treatment. These receptors were obtained from a human donor with chronic lymphocytic leukemia. Both conserved end residues are part of each CDR3. Fields, in order: CDR3 protein, CDR3 DNA, J gene, V gene, clone size, D gene. D genes are given only for firm matches. A clone size is listed for some rows: how often the clone was seen (once, few, many), or a class if it is expanded.

cdr3_aa: CASSDSWPAQDTQYF; cdr3_nt: TGTGCCAGCAGTGACTCGTGGCCCGCACAGGATACGCAGTATTTT; j_call: TRBJ2-3; v_call: TRBV6-4; clone_size: .; d_call: .
cdr3_aa: CASSLVGSGANVLTF; cdr3_nt: TGCGCCAGCAGCTTGGTGGGTTCCGGGGCCAACGTCCTGACTTTC; j_call: TRBJ2-6; v_call: TRBV5-1; clone_size: .; d_call: .
cdr3_aa: CASRLAGSSYNEQFF; cdr3_nt: TGTGCCAGCCGACTAGCGGGGAGCTCCTACAATGAGCAGTTCTTC; j_call: TRBJ2-1; v_call: TRBV25-1; clone_size: .; d_call: TRBD2
cdr3_aa: CAIRDSVPGLAGQETQYF; cdr3_nt: TGTGCCATCAGGGACAGTGTACCGGGACTAGCGGGGCAAGAGACCCAGTACTTC; j_call: TRBJ2-5; v_call: TRBV10-3; clone_size: .; d_call: TRBD2
cdr3_aa: CASSLEQTSDTQYF; cdr3_nt: TGCGCCAGCAGCTTGGAGCAGACTTCAGATACGCAGTATTTT; j_call: TRBJ2-3; v_call: TRBV5-1; clone_size: .; d_call: .
cdr3_aa: CASTHRRTQNSYNEQFF; cdr3_nt: TGCGCCAGCACCCACAGGAGGACTCAGAACTCCTACAATGAGCAGTTCTTC; j_call: TRBJ2-1; v_call: TRBV4-1; clone_size: .; d_call: .
cdr3_aa: CASSYRPDQPQHF; cdr3_nt: TGTGCCAGCAGTTACCGTCCGGATCAGCCCCAGCATTTT; j_call: TRBJ1-5; v_call: TRBV6-5; clone_size: few; d_call: .
cdr3_aa: CASSYSNRDGYEQYF; cdr3_nt: TGTGCCAGCAGTTACTCGAATCGGGACGGCTACGAGCAGTACTTC; j_call: TRBJ2-7; v_call: TRBV6-6; clone_size: .; d_call: .
cdr3_aa: CASTGSGNTIYF; cdr3_nt: TGTGCCAGCACTGGCTCTGGAAACACCATATATTTT; j_call: TRBJ1-3; v_call: TRBV28; clone_size: few; d_call: .
cdr3_aa: CASSLEGNTIYF; cdr3_nt: TGTGCCAGCAGCTTGGAGGGAAACACCATATATTTT; j_call: TRBJ1-3; v_call: TRBV5-6; clone_size: few; d_call: .
cdr3_aa: CAWTGQGGSNQPQHF; cdr3_nt: TGTGCCTGGACTGGACAGGGTGGTAGCAATCAGCCCCAGCATTTT; j_call: TRBJ1-5; v_call: TRBV30; clone_size: .; d_call: TRBD1
cdr3_aa: CASSAALESSYEQYF; cdr3_nt: TGTGCCAGCAGCGCAGCCCTCGAGAGCTCCTACGAGCAGTACTTC; j_call: TRBJ2-7; v_call: TRBV7-3; clone_size: .; d_call: .
cdr3_aa: CASSLALTGTHNEQFF; cdr3_nt: TGTGCCAGCAGCTTAGCCCTGACAGGAACGCACAATGAGCAGTTCTTC; j_call: TRBJ2-1; v_call: TRBV11-1; clone_size: .; d_call: .
cdr3_aa: CASSSSGAGTGELFF; cdr3_nt: TGTGCCAGCAGTTCATCCGGGGCCGGGACCGGGGAGCTGTTTTTT; j_call: TRBJ2-2; v_call: TRBV27; clone_size: .; d_call: .
cdr3_aa: CASSPDGGQPQHF; cdr3_nt: TGCGCCAGCAGTCCTGACGGTGGTCAGCCCCAGCATTTT; j_call: TRBJ1-5; v_call: TRBV23-1; clone_size: once; d_call: .
cdr3_aa: CAIRGTGAGEQFF; cdr3_nt: TGTGCCATCCGGGGGACTGGGGCGGGTGAGCAGTTCTTC; j_call: TRBJ2-1; v_call: TRBV10-3; clone_size: .; d_call: .
cdr3_aa: CASSQESSGGPDTQYF; cdr3_nt: TGTGCCAGCAGCCAAGAAAGCAGCGGGGGCCCAGATACGCAGTATTTT; j_call: TRBJ2-3; v_call: TRBV4-2; clone_size: many; d_call: TRBD2
cdr3_aa: CASSLDSGAFYEQYF; cdr3_nt: TGTGCCAGCAGCTTGGATAGCGGGGCGTTCTACGAGCAGTACTTC; j_call: TRBJ2-7; v_call: TRBV5-4; clone_size: .; d_call: TRBD2
cdr3_aa: CASTEQGNYGYTF; cdr3_nt: TGTGCCAGCACCGAACAGGGAAACTATGGCTACACCTTC; j_call: TRBJ1-2; v_call: TRBV6-1; clone_size: .; d_call: .
cdr3_aa: CASSSFEKLFF; cdr3_nt: TGTGCCAGCAGCTCGTTTGAAAAACTGTTTTTT; j_call: TRBJ1-4; v_call: TRBV5-8; clone_size: once; d_call: .
cdr3_aa: CASSSQGRDNEQFF; cdr3_nt: TGTGCCAGCAGCTCACAGGGGAGGGACAATGAGCAGTTCTTC; j_call: TRBJ2-1; v_call: TRBV7-8; clone_size: .; d_call: .
cdr3_aa: CASSSQPSGQGGNYTF; cdr3_nt: TGTGCCAGCAGCTCTCAACCCTCGGGACAGGGGGGAAACTACACCTTC; j_call: TRBJ1-2; v_call: TRBV7-9; clone_size: .; d_call: TRBD1
cdr3_aa: CASSPGQGPIREQYF; cdr3_nt: TGTGCCAGCAGTCCTGGACAGGGGCCCATCCGGGAGCAGTACTTC; j_call: TRBJ2-7; v_call: TRBV2; clone_size: .; d_call: TRBD1
cdr3_aa: CASTALGTGVYEQYF; cdr3_nt: TGTGCCAGCACCGCTTTGGGGACAGGGGTCTACGAGCAGTACTTC; j_call: TRBJ2-7; v_call: TRBV6-1; clone_size: .; d_call: TRBD1
cdr3_aa: CASRRDGSSYNSPLHF; cdr3_nt: TGTGCCAGTAGACGGGACGGGAGCTCCTATAATTCACCCCTCCACTTT; j_call: TRBJ1-6; v_call: TRBV19; clone_size: .; d_call: .
cdr3_aa: CASSQIRGSSITEAFF; cdr3_nt: TGTGCCAGCAGCCAAATTAGGGGCAGCTCAATCACTGAAGCTTTCTTT; j_call: TRBJ1-1; v_call: TRBV6-6; clone_size: once; d_call: .
cdr3_aa: CASRTSGEVTEAFF; cdr3_nt: TGCGCCAGCAGAACTTCAGGGGAGGTCACTGAAGCTTTCTTT; j_call: TRBJ1-1; v_call: TRBV5-1; clone_size: .; d_call: .
cdr3_aa: CASTALDGYEQYF; cdr3_nt: TGTGCCAGCACCGCCCTGGACGGCTACGAGCAGTACTTC; j_call: TRBJ2-7; v_call: TRBV27; clone_size: .; d_call: .
cdr3_aa: CASSEGYSAYEQYF; cdr3_nt: TGTGCCAGCAGTGAGGGTTATTCGGCCTACGAGCAGTACTTC; j_call: TRBJ2-7; v_call: TRBV6-1; clone_size: once; d_call: .
cdr3_aa: CASRGDLANTGELFF; cdr3_nt: TGTGCCAGCAGGGGGGACCTCGCGAACACCGGGGAGCTGTTTTTT; j_call: TRBJ2-2; v_call: TRBV2; clone_size: .; d_call: .
cdr3_aa: CAWSWRRDYEQYF; cdr3_nt: TGTGCCTGGAGTTGGCGGAGGGACTACGAGCAGTACTTC; j_call: TRBJ2-7; v_call: TRBV30; clone_size: .; d_call: .
cdr3_aa: CASSVYTGGAYNEQFF; cdr3_nt: TGTGCCAGCAGCGTGTACACCGGGGGCGCGTACAATGAGCAGTTCTTC; j_call: TRBJ2-1; v_call: TRBV9; clone_size: once; d_call: .
cdr3_aa: CASSEAWTGYSNQPQHF; cdr3_nt: TGTGCCAGCAGTGAAGCGTGGACAGGCTATAGCAATCAGCCCCAGCATTTT; j_call: TRBJ1-5; v_call: TRBV6-1; clone_size: .; d_call: TRBD1
cdr3_aa: CASSQDRTFSGANVLTF; cdr3_nt: TGCGCCAGCAGCCAAGATAGGACTTTCTCTGGGGCCAACGTCCTGACTTTC; j_call: TRBJ2-6; v_call: TRBV4-1; clone_size: .; d_call: .
cdr3_aa: CASSAPGQGAIGELFF; cdr3_nt: TGTGCCAGTAGTGCTCCGGGACAGGGGGCGATCGGGGAGCTGTTTTTT; j_call: TRBJ2-2; v_call: TRBV19; clone_size: once; d_call: TRBD1
cdr3_aa: CASSPKGGLAEAFF; cdr3_nt: TGTGCCAGCTCACCCAAGGGAGGGTTGGCTGAAGCTTTCTTT; j_call: TRBJ1-1; v_call: TRBV18; clone_size: .; d_call: .
cdr3_aa: CARSPRDNPYEQYF; cdr3_nt: TGTGCCAGAAGCCCGAGGGACAACCCCTACGAGCAGTACTTC; j_call: TRBJ2-7; v_call: TRBV5-3; clone_size: once; d_call: .
cdr3_aa: CASSEAEGYTF; cdr3_nt: TGTGCCAGCAGTGAAGCAGAGGGCTACACCTTC; j_call: TRBJ1-2; v_call: TRBV6-1; clone_size: few; d_call: .
cdr3_aa: CAISESTGAPRGTEAFF; cdr3_nt: TGTGCCATCAGTGAGTCAACTGGTGCTCCACGGGGCACTGAAGCTTTCTTT; j_call: TRBJ1-1; v_call: TRBV10-3; clone_size: .; d_call: .